The text below deals with one T cell receptor beta chain. Its antigen is currently not known. This entry comes from a study of cytomegalovirus exposure and HLA in healthy donors (TCRdb year 2017). With respect to the entire study: An earlier analysis of approximately 600 of the donors reported 250 to 350 Gb of sequence data and 117 million unique TCR beta sequences from 150 million to 200 million T cells. An early release covering approximately 600 HLA-typed donors comprised 250 to 350 gigabases of sequencing data and 85 million or so unique TCR sequences. The genetic ancestry cluster associated with self-reported Caucasian donors included 70% to 85% of the approximately 400 genotyped donors. The aim of the study was to test whether cataloging public T cell receptors could identify signatures of past pathogen exposure. The study profiled the T cell repertoires of hundreds of subjects by immunosequencing and related them to cytomegalovirus serostatus. A separate validation cohort of 100 to 150 different subjects was used in addition to the 666-subject first cohort. To predict cytomegalovirus infection status, the study combined high-throughput TCR immunosequencing, statistical association of individual TCRs with disease status, and machine learning. In a later analysis, previously published TCR beta repertoires from several hundred donors were re-analyzed and high-resolution HLA genotyping was added so that TCR occurrence patterns could be studied. In the later analysis, no new phenotypic data were used to find candidate immune exposures; instead, reliance was placed on TCR beta sequences and their occurrence across donors. An earlier analysis of 587 of the donors applied high-throughput TCR beta sequencing to assess whether each TCR beta V gene segment acted as functional or pseudogenic. Donor age, sex, ethnicity and CMV serostatus were compiled alongside the repertoire data. A later genetic analysis used genome-wide SNP genotypes for about 65% of the roughly 700 donors, treating that subset as a discovery cohort. Every repertoire in the discovery cohort had been generated on one and the same sequencing platform. HLA typing included class I and class II loci at four-digit resolution. Typing coverage varied by locus: roughly 629-640 donors for A, B, C, DRB1 and DQB1; under 550 for DQA1; about 600 for DPA1; fewer than 480 for DPB1. Because of strong linkage in the cohort, four or five DR-DQ haplotypes were treated as single units for association and clustering. On average, around 240,000 unique TCR beta nucleotide sequences were sequenced per donor among a few hundred genotyped donors of the cohort, with around 19% of those sequences being non-productive. Study-wide findings and limitations: Because some donors lacked HLA typing at each locus, the association tests relied only on the typed subset. Because the 87-base-pair reads could not distinguish some IMGT-functional V segments, including TRBV6-2 and TRBV6-3, those segments were excluded. A total of 150 to 200 TCR beta chains were listed by the study as associated with cytomegalovirus. The classifier was reported to diagnose cytomegalovirus status with high specificity and sensitivity in both the original and validation cohorts. Immune exposure information for the cohort was limited to CMV serostatus. It was suggested by the authors that the approach could potentially be generalized to other disease states and immunological phenotypes. In a later analysis, HLA-associated TCR beta chains showed more clonal expansion and lower generation probabilities than non-associated chains that were equally common. The earlier analysis of almost 600 of the donors excluded 15 to 20 rarely observed V segments, including chromosome 9 orphons, because counts were too low. A few of the identified cytomegalovirus-associated TCR beta chains were confirmed in vitro to be specific for cytomegalovirus antigens. A later analysis associated 16,951 TCR beta sequences with specific HLA alleles at a false discovery rate of 0.05. While some public TCRs were present in many individuals, most TCR sequences turned up only very rarely across donors. In this cohort, only TCR beta chains were sequenced, and detectable features were limited by the absence of alpha or paired-chain data. In a later analysis, most CMV-associated TCR beta chains were found to appear HLA-restricted, with HLA associations seemingly driven largely by CMV exposure. When HLA alleles, especially DR and DQ, strongly co-occurred, TCR associations were difficult to assign to individual alleles. A further reported finding was that TCR beta sequences accurately predicted the HLA-A and HLA-B alleles for most subjects in the first cohort. According to a later analysis, TCR association rates differed among HLA loci, with DRB1 alleles showing the most associated TCRs and HLA-C alleles showing the fewest. In an earlier analysis of around 600 of the donors, most TCR beta V segments appeared in productive rearrangements about 87% or about 30% of the time, broadly matching IMGT annotations. The sequencing pipeline was judged likely to have produced a cluster of highly shared sequence variants as a technical artifact. Linkage disequilibrium might explain the correlated functional status among segregating V segments, but an unknown experimental factor could not be ruled out. In a later genetic analysis, fewer N-insertions in productive TCRs were reported among donors in an Asian-associated ancestry cluster than the 666-donor mean. According to a later analysis, parvovirus B19, influenza, CMV and Epstein-Barr virus appeared linked to several top co-occurrence clusters. An association between a missense DCLRE1C variant and V-gene and J-gene trimming of TCR beta chains was found in a later genetic analysis and replicated in an independent cohort. The presence/absence analyses assumed that sequencing depth was roughly uniform across donors, and that assumption may not be true.

The CDR3 has 15 amino acids, counting the end cysteine and phenylalanine. Just CDR3 DNA is preserved here, 45 bases in frame from base 1. V trim: 2 bases; J trim: 2 bases; unmatched bases: 6. CDR1 and CDR2 are drawn from the germline V gene (reference sequence): MNHEY, SMNVEV. The cohort consisted of 666 healthy bone marrow donors. Cohort members were all nominally healthy when sampled, although unrecorded immune exposures were likely present. The donor was CMV seronegative and was included in the group of 352 seronegative cohort members. A peripheral blood sample was provided by each donor, and peripheral blood mononuclear cells were used for TCR beta sequencing. The Qiagen DNeasy Blood Extraction Kit was used to extract genomic DNA from the blood cell samples. Library preparation employed the immunoSEQ multiplex PCR assay. For the multiplex PCR, a mixture combining 60 forward primers for TCR Vbeta segments and 13 reverse primers for TCR Jbeta segments was used. A multiplex PCR assay on genomic DNA amplified the CDR3 region of rearranged TCR beta genes. On the Illumina HiSeq System, the amplified TCR beta libraries were sequenced as 87-base-pair reads. Per the original workflow: In a later analysis, some 80 million unique TCR beta chains were counted across the 666 repertoires, and about 9.9 million of these chains were shared by at least two donors. Raw reads were error-corrected and collapsed into unique sequences with a nearest-neighbor algorithm that merged closely related sequences to remove PCR and sequencing errors. Alignment of CDR3 sequences to IMGT reference sequences was used to assign V, D and J gene segments. For a sequence to be retained, at least a six-nucleotide match to both a V gene segment and a J gene segment was required. Rearrangements were classified as productive when the CDR3 lacked stop codons and remained in frame with V and J, and all other rearrangements were classified as non-productive. CDR3 was defined according to IMGT convention as the region running from the second conserved V-encoded cysteine to the conserved J-encoded phenylalanine. Sequences without an unambiguous match to a single V gene segment were excluded from the earlier analysis of approximately 600 of the donors. In an earlier analysis of approximately 610 of the donors, V segments were called functional above 56.7% productive rearrangements and were called segregating when the between-donor standard deviation exceeded 5%. To diagnose cytomegalovirus status from the catalog of TCR beta chain sequences, a statistical classification framework was built. V and J gene assignment, in a later analysis, came from comparing TCR nucleotide sequences with IMGT/GENE-DB human TR gene sequences. Using the TCRdist pipeline, a later analysis assigned CDR3 sequences along with most-parsimonious VDJ recombination scenarios. In a later analysis, every TCR beta chain was defined by the combination of its CDR3 amino acid sequence and its V-gene family, and reads without a unique V-gene family were dropped. A later analysis removed several hundred highly shared, low-generation-probability nucleotide sequences to deal with suspected cross-contamination and a sequencing artifact. A later analysis calculated a clonal expansion index for each public chain from normalized within-repertoire ranks of inferred template counts. In a later analysis, generation probabilities were computed using a VDJ recombination model fitted to out-of-frame rearrangements, and the results were checked against IGoR. In a later analysis, TCR-TCR, TCR-HLA and TCR-CMV co-occurrence was scored with hypergeometric tests, and a repertoire-size bias correction was applied to TCR pairs. False discovery rates were estimated in a later analysis by permuting HLA or CMV assignments 20 times. In a later analysis, co-occurring TCRs were grouped using DBSCAN, and TCRdist sequence similarity was added for clustering within HLA-allele-positive subsets. For co-occurrence clustering, repertoires with fewer than 30,000 or more than 120,000 public chains were excluded, along with roughly five repertoires with anomalous nucleotide sharing. The table comes from immuneACCESS by way of TCRdb, which keeps in-frame sequences with V and J called. Part of the clones is missing from these tables; in studies checked, under half for an unresolved V gene and the rest for unknown reasons. Clonal size and the V and J genes are those of that table, whereas D and trimming came from the DNA. The data table for this sample lists about 150,000 clones. Jointly, the top ten make up under 2% of the sample.

This sequence originates from a woman between 50 and 59 years old in good health and CMV-seronegative. The chain is made from TRBV27 and TRBJ2-7, with 7 middle bases fitting TRBD2. Material for sequencing was PBMCs. The CDR3 protein sequence reads: CASSLRPSGAYEQYF. The nucleotide sequence reads as follows: TGTGCCAGCAGTTTACGGCCTAGCGGCGCCTACGAGCAGTACTTC.